The 17 T cell receptor beta chains below were found in one sample sequenced in a study of memory CD4+ T cells and cytomegalovirus serostatus. The sort gate was single viable CD3+CD4+CD8-CD45RO+ cells for memory CD4+ T cells. The protocol was immunoSEQ multiplex PCR, while the TCRdb copy is restricted to in-frame clones and leaves out a portion. Here the sample spans 75,000 to 90,000 clones, over 80% being singletons. The sequenced sample consisted of memory CD4+ T cells from blood. The receptors derive from an adult in good health and CMV-seronegative.

About this clone: The sample carries other DNA sequences with the same CDR3. This rearrangement joins TRBV10-3 to TRBJ1-2; D is perhaps TRBD1 (5 bases). Per germline, CDR1 ENHRY and CDR2 SYGVKD. The germline V and J ends were trimmed by 0 bases and 4 bases, with 9 bases remaining between them. This CDR3 is built from 14 residues. The CDR3 coding sequence is TGTGCCATCAGTGAGTCCGGGACGGTCTATGGCTACACCTTC. It encodes CAISESGTVYGYTF.

The genes are TRBV7-2 and TRBJ2-3; 15 bases are a match to TRBD2. Germline V gives CDR1 SGHTA, CDR2 FQGNSA. The trim removed 5 bases at V and 5 bases at J, leaving 8 bases unmatched. This CDR3 has 17 amino acids. CDR3 residues: CASSGRTSGGDRDTQYF. CDR3 in DNA: TGTGCCAGCAGCGGACGGACTAGCGGGGGGGATCGAGATACGCAGTATTTT. The full variable domain, completed using reference TRBV7-2 and TRBJ2-3, is GAGVSQSPSNKVTEKGKDVELRCDPISGHTALYWYRQSLGQGLEFLIYFQGNSAPDKSGLPSDRFSAERTGGSVSTLTIQRTQQEDSAVYLCASSGRTSGGDRDTQYFGPGTRLTVL.

This clone has more than one count but fewer than ten. The chain joins TRBV6-1 to TRBJ1-2, with D unclear. The CDR3 length is 13 residues. V lost 1 base and J lost 4, with 7 bases in between. In germline, CDR1 is MNHNS, CDR2 SASEGT. Written as DNA, the CDR3 is TGTGCCAGCAGTGAAGTTAGGATCTATGGCTACACCTTC. It specifies CASSEVRIYGYTF.

The chain employs TRBV6-1 and TRBJ2-1; 9 bases line up with TRBD1. Germline V gene sequence: CDR1 MNHNS, CDR2 SASEGT. V gave up 7 bases and J gave up 1 base; unmatched junction bases: 2. The CDR3 covers 14 residues. The CDR3 DNA is TGTGCCAGCATTGGACAGGGGTCCTACAATGAGCAGTTCTTC. Amino acids: CASIGQGSYNEQFF.

The V gene is TRBV29-1, the J gene TRBJ2-1; 12 bases fit TRBD2. J lost 8 bases, V lost 6 bases, and 11 bases had no gene match. Germline V gene sequence: CDR1 SQVTM, CDR2 ANQGSEA. CDR3 length: 15 amino acids. The CDR3 loop reads CSVLPLAGGPHEQFF. In nucleotides, the CDR3 is TGCAGCGTCCTCCCTCTAGCGGGGGGGCCCCATGAGCAGTTCTTC.

CDR3 DNA sequence: TGTGCCAGCAGCTTGGCCTTGGGACAGGGGTTTGGCTACACCTTC. It is translated as CASSLALGQGFGYTF. This chain uses TRBV5-6 with TRBJ1-2; TRBD1 aligns across 10 bases. J gave up 7 bases and V 0 bases, and 6 bases lay outside the gene matches. Germline CDR1 SGHDT, CDR2 YYEEEE. This CDR3 region has 15 residues.

The J gene is TRBJ2-2, the V gene TRBV7-3; D assignment may be TRBD1 or TRBD2 (5 bases each). The CDR3 consists of 14 residues. The V gene lost 8 bases and the J gene lost 1 base, with 11 bases spanning the gap. CDR1 is SGHTA and CDR2 is FQGTGA in the germline V gene. DNA for the CDR3: TGTGCCAGCCGGGATAGGGGGAACACCGGGGAGCTGTTTTTT. It codes for CASRDRGNTGELFF.

This clone has just a few counts. DNA for the CDR3: TGCAGCGCCGAAGCCGACAGCAACACTGAAGCTTTCTTT. It encodes CSAEADSNTEAFF. The J gene is TRBJ1-1, the V gene TRBV29-1; D might be TRBD1 (5 bases). Looked up from germline, CDR1 is SQVTM and CDR2 is ANQGSEA. V lost 7 bases and J 2 bases, leaving 14 bases between the germline ends. This CDR3 region has 13 residues.

The V and J genes are TRBV7-3 and TRBJ1-1; D gene ambiguous. The germline V and J ends were trimmed by 3 bases and 3 bases, with 8 bases remaining between them. The CDR3 sequence is 13 residues long. The germline V gene has CDR1 SGHTA and CDR2 FQGTGA. CDR3 sequence (DNA): TGTGCCAGCAGCTTGTCCATTCACACTGAAGCTTTCTTT. Translation: CASSLSIHTEAFF.

The J gene is TRBJ1-1, the V gene TRBV7-6; D not resolved. V was clipped by 1 base and J by 2 bases, with 8 bases between them. Per the germline V gene, CDR1 is SGHVS and CDR2 is FNYEAQ. This CDR3 is 14 amino acids long. CDR3 in amino acids: CASSLGQYNTEAFF. The CDR3 DNA sequence: TGTGCCAGCAGCTTAGGGCAGTACAACACTGAAGCTTTCTTT.

V is TRBV19 and J is TRBJ1-2; D gene uncertain. This CDR3 has 13 residues. The germline CDR1 and CDR2 sequences are LNHDA and SQIVND (reference sequence). V was cut by 5 bases and J by 6 bases, with 13 bases left in between. The CDR3 is CASSQRRRDGYTF. The CDR3 bases are TGTGCCAGTAGTCAACGGCGGCGGGATGGCTACACCTTC. Complete variable domain (other parts from reference TRBV19 and TRBJ1-2): DGGITQSPKYLFRKEGQNVTLSCEQNLNHDAMYWYRQDPGQGLRLIYYSQIVNDFQKGDIAEGYSVSREKKESFPLTVTSAQKNPTAFYLCASSQRRRDGYTFGSGTRLTVV.

The chain joins TRBV5-4 to TRBJ2-7; D gene ambiguous. Per the germline V gene, CDR1 is SGHNT and CDR2 is YYREEE (reference sequence). The V end lost 0 bases, the J end lost 0 bases, and 4 bases lay between the germline ends. The CDR3 has 13 residues. The CDR3 sequence is CASSLVHSYEQYF. CDR3 nucleotide sequence: TGTGCCAGCAGCTTGGTTCACTCCTACGAGCAGTACTTC.

The rearrangement joins TRBV7-9 to TRBJ2-1; D possibly corresponds to TRBD1 (5 bases). This CDR3 has 15 amino acids. Germline CDR1 is SEHNR and CDR2 is FQNEAQ (reference sequence). Trimming took 2 bases from V and 2 from J, leaving 10 bases between them. The CDR3 DNA is TGTGCCAGCAGCTTAAAGGGGAACCCCTACAATGAGCAGTTCTTC. Translated: CASSLKGNPYNEQFF.

The genes are TRBV30 and TRBJ1-2; D unresolved. The germline CDR1 and CDR2 sequences are GTSNPN and SVGIG (reference sequence). The CDR3 is 14 amino acids. Trimming took 1 base from V and 4 from J, leaving 13 bases between them. The CDR3 region has the DNA TGTGCCTGGAGTGCGAGCGGGGAGGCCTATGGCTACACCTTC. Amino acid sequence: CAWSASGEAYGYTF.

This clone was seen only once. The chain couples TRBV15 to TRBJ2-2; no definite D call. This CDR3 spans 14 amino acids. Germline-derived CDR1 and CDR2 are LNHNV and YYDKDF (reference sequence). The ends were cut back, 1 base at V and 0 bases at J, with 3 bases in the middle. CDR3 sequence: CATSRVSNTGELFF. CDR3 coding DNA: TGTGCCACCAGCAGAGTTTCGAACACCGGGGAGCTGTTTTTT. The whole variable domain, filled in from reference TRBV15 and TRBJ2-2, reads DAMVIQNPRYQVTQFGKPVTLSCSQTLNHNVMYWYQQKSSQAPKLLFHYYDKDFNNEADTPDNFQSRRPNTSFCFLDIRSPGLGDTAMYLCATSRVSNTGELFFGEGSRLTVL.

The chain carries TRBV6-4 and TRBJ2-3; D possibly matches TRBD1 or TRBD2 (5 bases each). The CDR3 contains 15 residues. Trimming shortened V by 4 bases and J by 2 bases, and 13 bases separated the two germline ends. Per germline, CDR1 MRHNA and CDR2 SNTAGT. Here the CDR3 reads CASSGGTDNTDTQYF. CDR3 in DNA: TGTGCCAGCAGTGGTGGGACCGACAACACAGATACGCAGTATTTT.

The gene calls are TRBV11-2 and TRBJ2-1; TRBD2 aligns across 9 bases. In germline, CDR1 is SGHAT, CDR2 FQNNGV. The V gene end was trimmed by 4 bases and the J gene end by 8 bases; junction bases not matched to a gene: 6. This CDR3 has 14 amino acids. CDR3 sequence (DNA): TGTGCCAGCAGCTCTGCGGGGGGGCCCCATGAGCAGTTCTTC. Amino acids: CASSSAGGPHEQFF.